A selection of T cell receptor beta chains follows, all from one sample in a study of T cells after yellow fever vaccination. TCRdb processed the 5' RACE reads anew with MiXCR; each CDR3 protein has one entry. Of 95,000 to 150,000 distinct CDR3 sequences in the sample, roughly 15% were seen once. The source was CD8+ T cells sorted from PBMCs, collected 5 days after the yellow fever booster vaccination. The source is a man aged 18 to 29 who received the YFV17D yellow fever vaccine. Both conserved end residues are part of each CDR3. Each record gives: D gene, V gene, J gene, clone size, CDR3 DNA, CDR3 protein. A D gene is named only where the DNA matches it firmly. Rows may omit the clone size; those that give it use once, few, many or a size class.

>-|TRBV7-9|TRBJ2-7|many
TGTGCCAGCAGCTTAAATCTGGGCGAGCAGTACTTC
CASSLNLGEQYF
>TRBD1|TRBV7-2|TRBJ2-3|-
TGTGCCAGCAGCCCCGGGACAGGTGATGGGGGTACGCAGTATTTT
CASSPGTGDGGTQYF
>-|TRBV4-3|TRBJ1-2|few
TGCGCCAGCAGCCAAGATTTTGGGATCGACTATGGCTACACCTTC
CASSQDFGIDYGYTF
>-|TRBV12-3/TRBV12-4|TRBJ2-1|many
TGTGCCAGCAGTTTATACAACAATGAGCAGTTCTTC
CASSLYNNEQFF
>-|TRBV2|TRBJ2-7|-
TGTGCCAGCAGTGAAGCGTTTGCAACCTACGAGCAGTACTTC
CASSEAFATYEQYF
>-|TRBV5-1|TRBJ1-2|-
TGCGCCAGCAGCTTGCTCGGCAACCGCTATGGCTACACCTTC
CASSLLGNRYGYTF
>-|TRBV7-8|TRBJ2-1|few
TGTGCCAGCAGCTACACTAGCTATGAGCAGTTCTTC
CASSYTSYEQFF
>-|TRBV6-4|TRBJ1-5|few
TGTGCCAGCAGTGAGTTTGGGGGTTCTAGCAATCAGCCCCAGCATTTT
CASSEFGGSSNQPQHF
>TRBD1|TRBV5-6|TRBJ1-2|-
TGTGCCAGCAGCTTGACAGGGGGTCATGGCTACACCTTC
CASSLTGGHGYTF
>-|TRBV4-1|TRBJ1-1|-
TGCGCCAGCAGCCAACCATGGGGGACAATGAACACTGAAGCTTTCTTT
CASSQPWGTMNTEAFF
>-|TRBV11-1|TRBJ2-3|-
TGTGCCAGCAGCGGACGAGATACGCAGTATTTT
CASSGRDTQYF
>TRBD2|TRBV20-1|TRBJ2-1|few
TGCAGTGCTAGTGGGGAGCGGGGGACCGTGCTGGTCTACAATGAGCAGTTCTTC
CSASGERGTVLVYNEQFF
>TRBD1|TRBV20-1|TRBJ2-4|-
TGCAGTGCTTCGGACAGGGGCAAAAACATTCAGTACTTC
CSASDRGKNIQYF
>-|TRBV5-5|TRBJ1-1|-
TGTGCTACAAGGGAGTTGGGCACTGAAGCTTTCTTT
CATRELGTEAFF
>-|TRBV5-1|TRBJ1-6|few
TGCGCCAGCCGTGCGTTGGACGGAGCTAAGCCTGATTCACCCCTCCACTTT
CASRALDGAKPDSPLHF
>-|TRBV12-5|TRBJ2-7|-
TGTGCTAGTGGTTTGGGTTCCCTCGGGCAGTACTTC
CASGLGSLGQYF
>TRBD2|TRBV2|TRBJ2-6|-
TGTGCCAGCAGTGAACGCGGGGGGGCTGGGGCCAACGTCCTGACTTTC
CASSERGGAGANVLTF
>-|TRBV11-2|TRBJ2-7|-
TGTGCCAGCAGCCCAGTACGAGCCGAATCCTACGAGCAGTACTTC
CASSPVRAESYEQYF
>-|TRBV7-9|TRBJ2-5|-
TGTGCCAGCACCCACCTTTGGGGGGACAGACAAGAGACCCAGTACTTC
CASTHLWGDRQETQYF
>-|TRBV4-1|TRBJ2-7|-
TGCGCCAGCAGCTACAGTTACGTAAGCTCCTACGAGCAGTACTTC
CASSYSYVSSYEQYF
>-|TRBV7-9|TRBJ1-1|-
TGTGCCAGCAGCAACCAGAACACTGAAGCTTTCTTT
CASSNQNTEAFF
>TRBD2|TRBV12-3/TRBV12-4|TRBJ2-3|-
TGTGCCAGCAGCCGCGGGGCGGGGGGCACAGATACGCAGTATTTT
CASSRGAGGTDTQYF
>-|TRBV9|TRBJ2-5|few
TGTGCCAGCAGCGCAGGACACGATGAGACCCAGTACTTC
CASSAGHDETQYF
>-|TRBV6-6|TRBJ2-1|-
TGTGCCAGCAGTCCCGTTTGGTCCTACAATGAGCAGTTCTTC
CASSPVWSYNEQFF
>TRBD1|TRBV7-6|TRBJ1-3|-
TGTGCCAGCAGCTCTTCGGACAGGGGAAACACCATATATTTT
CASSSSDRGNTIYF
>TRBD1|TRBV7-9|TRBJ1-1|few
TGTGCCAGCAGCACCTTCAGGGGGGGCAACACTGAAGCTTTCTTT
CASSTFRGGNTEAFF